These 21 T cell receptor beta chains were sequenced from one sample in a study of CD8+CD57+ T cells in acquired aplastic anemia. Template material for TCR beta VDJ and CDR3 profiling consisted of genomic DNA. Using its own MiXCR run on the reads, TCRdb lists one record per CDR3 protein. Of some 190,000 distinct CDR3 sequences in the sample, under 55% are singletons; the top ten hold 2.9%. The sample taken for sequencing was sorted CD4+, CD8+, or CD8+CD57+ T cells (not recorded which) from PBMCs. These receptors were taken from a human donor in good health.

The chain is built from TRBV10-3 and TRBJ2-2; 9 nucleotides agree with TRBD1. The germline gives CDR1 ENHRY, CDR2 SYGVKD. Trimming cost V 10 bases and J 7 bases; bases outside gene matches: 10. The CDR3 length is 14 residues. CDR3 loop: CASSKGQGGGELFF. The CDR3 DNA reads TGTGCCAGCAGCAAGGGACAGGGAGGCGGGGAGCTGTTTTTT.

This clonotype was found many times. The V and J genes are TRBV2 and TRBJ1-4; no clear D gene. The length of the CDR3 is 15 residues. Trimming stripped 0 bases from V and 7 bases from J, with 12 bases between. Germline-derived CDR1 and CDR2 are SNHLY and FYNNEI. The DNA of the CDR3 is TGTGCCAGCAGTGAAGCGGAGGCGCGGGGTGAAAAACTGTTTTTT. The encoded protein is CASSEAEARGEKLFF.

The sample holds many counts of this clonotype. V and J are TRBV20-1 and TRBJ2-6; tentatively, D is TRBD1 (6 bases). Germline V gives CDR1 DFQATT, CDR2 SNEGSKA (reference sequence). V lost 3 bases to trimming and J lost 2 bases, with 11 bases between them. There are 15 residues in the CDR3. The CDR3 DNA is TGCAGTGCTAGGGTTCACAGGGCTGGGGCCAACGTCCTGACTTTC. Protein: CSARVHRAGANVLTF.

Written as DNA, the CDR3 is TGTGCCAGCAGACAACAGGCGAATGGCTACACCTTC. Translation gives CASRQQANGYTF. The rearrangement links TRBV7-2 to TRBJ1-2; weak D call: TRBD1 (5 bases). Trimming left V 6 bases short and J 6 bases short, with 11 bases between. The CDR3 is 12 residues long. Germline V CDR1 and CDR2: SGHTA, FQGNSA.

This clonotype was seen repeatedly, ten times or more. The V gene is TRBV5-6, the J gene TRBJ1-4; perhaps TRBD1 as D (6 bases). Trimming cost V 4 bases and J 9 bases, with 22 bases left between them. The CDR3 is made up of 16 amino acids. In germline, CDR1 is SGHDT, CDR2 YYEEEE. CDR3 sequence reads: CASSQSLQGPLQKLFF. CDR3 nucleotide sequence: TGTGCCAGCAGCCAATCGTTACAGGGCCCTCTCCAAAAACTGTTTTTT. The whole variable domain, remainder taken from reference TRBV5-6 and TRBJ1-4, is DAGVTQSPTHLIKTRGQQVTLRCSPKSGHDTVSWYQQALGQGPQFIFQYYEEEERQRGNFPDRFSGHQFPNYSSELNVNALLLGDSALYLCASSQSLQGPLQKLFFGSGTQLSVL.

This clonotype was observed a handful of times. The rearrangement links TRBV2 to TRBJ2-7; 12 bases align to TRBD2. Germline V gene data show CDR1 as SNHLY and CDR2 as FYNNEI. The CDR3 totals 14 residues. J lost 3 bases, V lost 7 bases, and 4 bases had no gene match. CDR3 sequence reads: CASKTSGGYYEQYF. CDR3 coding DNA: TGTGCCAGCAAAACTAGCGGGGGGTACTACGAGCAGTACTTC.

This clonotype was seen at least ten times. V usage is TRBV20-1 and J usage is TRBJ1-5; TRBD1 might be the D (6 bases). The CDR3 totals 17 residues. Germline V gene data show CDR1 as DFQATT and CDR2 as SNEGSKA (reference sequence). The V end lost 3 bases, the J end lost 3 bases, and 21 bases lay between the germline ends. CDR3 DNA sequence: TGCAGTGCTAGGGGGGCGGAAAGGGGGGCCTACAATCAGCCCCAGCATTTT. Residues: CSARGAERGAYNQPQHF.

This clonotype was found many times. The chain combines TRBV7-8 with TRBJ2-3; D is undetermined. Trimming left V 4 bases short and J 2 bases short, with 10 bases between. Germline assignment: CDR1 SGHVS and CDR2 FQNEAQ. The length of the CDR3 is 14 residues. The DNA for the CDR3 is TGTGCCAGCAGCTCCGGAGTACCCACAGATACGCAGTATTTT. Its protein is CASSSGVPTDTQYF.

At least ten counts were recorded for this clonotype. The chain couples TRBV24-1 to TRBJ1-3; 8 positions match TRBD1. The V segment lost 7 bases and the J segment 0 bases; nucleotides outside the gene matches: 1. Germline values: CDR1 KGHDR, CDR2 SFDVKD. The CDR3 covers 14 residues. The chain's CDR3 is CATSTGGSGNTIYF. For the CDR3, the DNA is TGTGCCACCAGCACAGGGGGCTCTGGAAACACCATATATTTT.

This clonotype has at least ten counts. This chain joins TRBV30 and TRBJ1-6; D not certain. V lost 3 bases and J lost 4, with 7 bases in between. Germline CDR1 GTSNPN, CDR2 SVGIG (reference sequence). This CDR3 contains 13 residues. CDR3 nucleotides: TGTGCCTGGAGCAGAGGTTATAATTCACCCCTCCACTTT. As protein: CAWSRGYNSPLHF.

This clonotype was seen only once. The V and J genes are TRBV20-1 and TRBJ1-1, with D perhaps TRBD1 (5 bases). V gave up 0 bases and J gave up 4 bases, with 12 bases separating them. In germline, CDR1 is DFQATT, CDR2 SNEGSKA (reference sequence). The CDR3 length is 14 residues. CDR3 sequence: CSARESGWGTEAFF. DNA of the CDR3: TGCAGTGCTAGAGAGTCAGGGTGGGGCACTGAAGCTTTCTTT.

This clonotype was seen repeatedly, ten times or more. V usage is TRBV7-3 and J usage is TRBJ2-5; 7 nucleotides agree with TRBD2. Trimming at V came to 6 bases and at J to 5 bases, leaving 6 bases not matched to a gene. Per the germline V gene, CDR1 is SGHTA and CDR2 is FQGTGA. This CDR3 has 13 residues. CDR3: CASRQTSVETQYF. CDR3 DNA sequence: TGTGCCAGCAGACAAACTAGCGTGGAGACCCAGTACTTC.

The J gene is TRBJ2-1, the V gene TRBV20-1, with 11 bases that match TRBD2. CDR1 is DFQATT, CDR2 SNEGSKA, per germline (reference sequence). The CDR3 is made up of 14 amino acids. V shed 5 bases and J 11 bases; nucleotides not matched to a gene: 11. CDR3 in DNA: TGCAGTGCTCAGGGACTAGCGGACCAAATGAAGCAGTTCTTC. Translation: CSAQGLADQMKQFF.

The chain recombines TRBV20-1 with TRBJ2-1; 8 positions agree with TRBD2. The CDR3 contains 14 residues. V gave up 3 bases and J gave up 6 bases; unmatched junction bases: 7. The germline gives CDR1 DFQATT, CDR2 SNEGSKA (reference sequence). The CDR3 protein is CSARRGTRGNEQFF. As DNA, the CDR3 is TGCAGTGCTAGGCGGGGGACTAGGGGCAATGAGCAGTTCTTC.

The genes are TRBV4-2 and TRBJ1-4, with 9 nucleotides matching TRBD1. Germline V CDR1 and CDR2: LGHNA, YNFKEQ. The CDR3 loop spans 16 amino acids. V shed 0 bases and J 8 bases; nucleotides not matched to a gene: 7. The chain's CDR3 is CASSQDLGQGTEKLFF. CDR3 nucleotide sequence: TGTGCCAGCAGCCAAGATCTGGGACAGGGTACGGAAAAACTGTTTTTT.

The rearrangement joins TRBV20-1 to TRBJ2-7; 11 bases fit TRBD2. The junction had 6 bases not matched to a gene; V was cut back by 3 bases and J by 8 bases. This CDR3 has 13 amino acids. Germline V gene lookup returns CDR1 DFQATT and CDR2 SNEGSKA (reference sequence). The CDR3 reads CSARLSSGGKQYF. The CDR3 nucleotides are TGCAGTGCTAGGTTGTCTAGCGGGGGGAAGCAGTACTTC.

CDR3 in DNA: TGTGCCAGCAGTGAAAACCCAATCTCTGGAAACACCTTC. The encoded protein is CASSENPISGNTF. The chain links TRBV2 to TRBJ1-2; no clear D gene. There are 13 residues in the CDR3. Looked up from germline, CDR1 is SNHLY and CDR2 is FYNNEI. V lost 2 bases to trimming and J lost 12 bases, with 16 bases between them.

This clonotype was seen a few times. The V and J genes are TRBV15 and TRBJ1-6; no clear D gene. V dropped 5 bases and J dropped 9 bases, with 17 bases sitting between them. This CDR3 is 15 amino acids long. Germline assignment: CDR1 LNHNV and CDR2 YYDKDF (reference sequence). CDR3 sequence: CATSGRSNLGSPLHF. CDR3 bases: TGTGCCACCAGCGGGCGAAGTAATCTGGGTTCACCCCTCCACTTT. Combining the CDR3 with reference TRBV15 and TRBJ1-6 gives the whole variable domain DAMVIQNPRYQVTQFGKPVTLSCSQTLNHNVMYWYQQKSSQAPKLLFHYYDKDFNNEADTPDNFQSRRPNTSFCFLDIRSPGLGDTAMYLCATSGRSNLGSPLHFGNGTRLTVT.

This clonotype has a count of ten or more. The V call is TRBV5-1, the J call TRBJ2-1; D not resolved. V was cut by 8 bases and J by 0 bases, with 6 bases left in between. Germline CDR1 is SGHRS and CDR2 is YFSETQ. The CDR3 contains 12 residues. CDR3 residues: CASSVSYNEQFF. The CDR3 DNA reads as TGCGCCAGTTCGGTCTCCTACAATGAGCAGTTCTTC. The full variable domain, its missing parts supplied by reference TRBV5-1 and TRBJ2-1, is KAGVTQTPRYLIKTRGQQVTLSCSPISGHRSVSWYQQTPGQGLQFLFEYFSETQRNKGNFPGRFSGRQFSNSRSEMNVSTLELGDSALYLCASSVSYNEQFFGPGTRLTVL.

The rearrangement joins TRBV10-1 to TRBJ1-4, with D hard to call. The CDR3 is 13 amino acids. Trimming took 0 bases from V and 11 from J, leaving 10 bases between them. Germline CDR1 and CDR2: WNHNN and SYGVQD (reference sequence). The CDR3 DNA reads as TGCGCCAGCAGTGAGTCCGGTGGCCGTAAACTGTTTTTT. This sequence encodes CASSESGGRKLFF.

The chain combines TRBV15 with TRBJ2-3, with TRBD1 matching 7 bases. Trimming at V came to 4 bases and at J to 2 bases, leaving 9 bases not matched to a gene. The CDR3 consists of 16 residues. The germline gives CDR1 LNHNV, CDR2 YYDKDF (reference sequence). CDR3 in DNA: TGTGCCACCAGCACGGTAGACAGGGAACCCACAGATACGCAGTATTTT. Its protein is CATSTVDREPTDTQYF. The variable domain in full, completed from reference TRBV15 and TRBJ2-3, reads DAMVIQNPRYQVTQFGKPVTLSCSQTLNHNVMYWYQQKSSQAPKLLFHYYDKDFNNEADTPDNFQSRRPNTSFCFLDIRSPGLGDTAMYLCATSTVDREPTDTQYFGPGTRLTVL.